Below, 22 T cell receptor beta chains from the same sample are listed, as sequenced in a study of blood T cell repertoires in COVID-19. Method: immunoSEQ multiplex PCR; TCRdb's copy keeps in-frame clones and lacks some. The data hold approximately 72,000 clones, with roughly 86% observed a single time. Sequencing used peripheral blood. The receptors were gathered from a middle-aged man with acute or convalescent COVID-19.

The chain uses TRBV6-5 and TRBJ1-4; TRBD1 agrees at 8 bases. With 8 bases clipped from V and 7 bases from J, the junction kept 9 bases outside the gene matches. The CDR3 runs to 14 residues. Looked up from germline, CDR1 is MNHEY and CDR2 is SVGAGI. As DNA, the CDR3 is TGTGCCAGCTCCCAGCAGGGGGCGACTGAAAAACTGTTTTTT. This gives the protein CASSQQGATEKLFF.

This clone was observed a single time. V gene TRBV7-9 combines with J gene TRBJ2-1, with 14 bases fitting TRBD2. With 5 bases clipped from V and 2 bases from J, the junction kept 5 bases outside the gene matches. The CDR3 extends over 17 amino acids. Germline V gene sequence: CDR1 SEHNR, CDR2 FQNEAQ (reference sequence). The CDR3 spells CASSSGLAGGAYNEQFF. The CDR3 DNA sequence: TGTGCCAGCAGCAGCGGACTAGCGGGGGGCGCCTACAATGAGCAGTTCTTC.

The chain carries TRBV7-2 and TRBJ2-1; 9 nucleotides match TRBD1. From germline, CDR1 is SGHTA and CDR2 FQGNSA. V gave up 5 bases and J gave up 6 bases; unmatched junction bases: 2. The CDR3 runs 13 residues. The CDR3 bases are TGTGCCAGCAGCCGGGACAGGGTCAATGAGCAGTTCTTC. It translates to CASSRDRVNEQFF.

The chain combines TRBV3-1 (or the pseudogene TRBV3-2) with TRBJ1-4; D might be TRBD1 (6 bases). The CDR3 sequence is 16 residues long. V gave up 0 bases and J gave up 8 bases, with 16 bases separating them. Germline V CDR1 and CDR2: LGHDT, YNNKEL (reference sequence). The CDR3 DNA sequence: TGTGCCAGCAGCCAAGATCGGGCAGGGGAAGAGGAAAAACTGTTTTTT. This codes for CASSQDRAGEEEKLFF.

This chain connects TRBV11-2 to TRBJ2-3; 10 bases line up with TRBD1. The CDR3 consists of 15 residues. V lost 4 bases to trimming and J lost 3 bases; unmatched junction nucleotides: 4. Germline V gene sequence: CDR1 SGHAT, CDR2 FQNNGV. The CDR3 region has the DNA TGTGCCAGCAGCTCGACGGGACAGGGGACAGATACGCAGTATTTT. Translated: CASSSTGQGTDTQYF.

V and J are TRBV18 and TRBJ2-2; D call uncertain. The CDR3 sequence is 14 residues long. The ends were cut back, 2 bases at V and 1 base at J, with 5 bases in the middle. Germline V gives CDR1 KGHSH, CDR2 LQKENI. CDR3 loop: CASSPDMNTGELFF. DNA for the CDR3: TGTGCCAGCTCACCAGACATGAACACCGGGGAGCTGTTTTTT.

V gene TRBV7-3 combines with J gene TRBJ2-1; D might be TRBD2 (5 bases). The germline V and J ends were trimmed by 3 bases and 6 bases, with 18 bases remaining between them. The CDR3 covers 16 residues. Germline assignment: CDR1 SGHTA and CDR2 FQGTGA. Written as DNA, the CDR3 is TGTGCCAGCAGCTTGGGAGTCGCTAGCTTCCGCAATGAGCAGTTCTTC. This sequence encodes CASSLGVASFRNEQFF.

This clone was found a few times. This chain connects TRBV3-1 (or the pseudogene TRBV3-2) to TRBJ2-7, with 12 positions matching TRBD2. V shed 5 bases, J shed 4 bases, and the junction held 3 bases outside the gene matches. This CDR3 is built from 14 residues. Germline V gene sequence: CDR1 LGHDT, CDR2 YNNKEL (reference sequence). CDR3 amino acids: CASSSSGGAYEQYF. The CDR3 DNA follows: TGTGCCAGCAGCTCTAGCGGGGGGGCTTACGAGCAGTACTTC.

The J gene is TRBJ2-6, the V gene TRBV6-4; weak D call: TRBD1 (5 bases). The CDR3 is made up of 15 amino acids. Per the germline V gene, CDR1 is MRHNA and CDR2 is SNTAGT. The V and J ends lost 4 bases and 0 bases respectively, with 7 bases between them. The chain's CDR3 is CASSGQSSGANVLTF. CDR3 DNA sequence: TGTGCCAGCAGTGGACAGAGCTCTGGGGCCAACGTCCTGACTTTC.

In this sample, this clone turned up a few times. The rearrangement joins TRBV7-8 to TRBJ1-1; 7 bases agree with TRBD1. V lost 2 bases and J lost 5; bases outside the gene matches: 5. CDR3 length: 14 residues. The germline V gene has CDR1 SGHVS and CDR2 FQNEAQ. The CDR3 nucleotides read TGTGCCAGCAGCTTATCTCGACAGGGAACTGAAGCTTTCTTT. It yields the protein CASSLSRQGTEAFF.

The chain couples TRBV7-9 to TRBJ2-5, with TRBD1 matching 10 bases. This CDR3 is built from 15 residues. V gave up 8 bases and J gave up 4 bases; unmatched junction bases: 10. The germline gives CDR1 SEHNR, CDR2 FQNEAQ (reference sequence). CDR3 sequence: CASAPTGGVIETQYF. In DNA form, the CDR3 reads TGTGCCAGCGCACCGACAGGGGGCGTCATAGAGACCCAGTACTTC.

The V call is TRBV11-2, the J call TRBJ2-2; TRBD2 matches 10 bases. The CDR3 loop spans 17 amino acids. CDR1 is SGHAT and CDR2 is FQNNGV in the germline V gene. V lost 5 bases and J lost 5; bases outside the gene matches: 11. CDR3 in DNA: TGTGCCAGCAGCCAGTCGTCAGCGGGGGGGCGGACCGGGGAGCTGTTTTTT. Its protein product is CASSQSSAGGRTGELFF. Full variable domain (missing parts from reference TRBV11-2 and TRBJ2-2): EAGVAQSPRYKIIEKRQSVAFWCNPISGHATLYWYQQILGQGPKLLIQFQNNGVVDDSQLPKDRFSAERLKGVDSTLKIQPAKLEDSAVYLCASSQSSAGGRTGELFFGEGSRLTVL.

This chain uses TRBV12-3 or TRBV12-4 with TRBJ2-1; TRBD1 matches at 10 bases. With 5 bases clipped from V and 9 bases from J, the junction kept 1 base outside the gene matches. The CDR3 runs 12 residues. The CDR3 spells CASSRDRGEQFF. CDR3 sequence (DNA): TGTGCCAGCAGTCGGGACAGGGGTGAGCAGTTCTTC.

This sequence joins TRBV27 and TRBJ2-2, with D perhaps matching TRBD2 (6 bases). This CDR3 contains 16 residues. V gave up 2 bases and J gave up 8 bases, with 18 bases separating them. The germline V gene has CDR1 MNHEY and CDR2 SMNVEV (reference sequence). CDR3 DNA sequence: TGTGCCAGCAGTTTAGTGATGTTGCGGGGCGCTGGGGAGCTGTTTTTT. Encoded protein: CASSLVMLRGAGELFF.

This clone came up once. The rearrangement uses TRBV19 and TRBJ2-3; TRBD1 might be the D (6 bases). Trimming left V 3 bases short and J 0 bases short, with 13 bases between. This CDR3 has 16 amino acids. In germline, CDR1 is LNHDA, CDR2 SQIVND (reference sequence). The CDR3, as DNA: TGTGCCAGTAGTATCCTGGACAGCTCTAGCACAGATACGCAGTATTTT. It yields the protein CASSILDSSSTDTQYF.

The genes are TRBV5-1 and TRBJ1-1; a possible D gene is TRBD1 (5 bases). The V gene lost 5 bases and the J gene lost 0 bases, with 11 bases spanning the gap. The CDR3 spans 14 residues. Germline CDR1 reads SGHRS; CDR2 reads YFSETQ. The CDR3 DNA reads TGCGCCAGCAGTTCTTCAGGGCTGAACACTGAAGCTTTCTTT. Translating it yields CASSSSGLNTEAFF.

The chain is built from TRBV29-1 and TRBJ2-6; possibly TRBD1 for D (6 bases). This CDR3 has 16 residues. The V and J ends lost 7 bases and 0 bases respectively, with 16 bases between them. Looked up from germline, CDR1 is SQVTM and CDR2 is ANQGSEA. CDR3 coding DNA: TGCAGCGCCTCCACAGGGTCCAGCTCTGGGGCCAACGTCCTGACTTTC. Translating gives CSASTGSSSGANVLTF.

This chain links TRBV5-1 with TRBJ2-2; D is uncertain. CDR1 and CDR2 from the germline V gene are SGHRS and YFSETQ. This CDR3 region has 15 residues. Trimming shortened V by 4 bases and J by 2 bases, and 12 bases separated the two germline ends. The CDR3 DNA reads TGCGCCAGCAGCGCCGAGGCAGTTAACACCGGGGAGCTGTTTTTT. Translation: CASSAEAVNTGELFF.

The J gene is TRBJ1-5, the V gene TRBV6-5; 9 positions match TRBD1. V dropped 5 bases and J dropped 12; count of bases not matched to a gene: 11. This CDR3 is built from 14 residues. Germline V gives CDR1 MNHEY, CDR2 SVGAGI. The CDR3 spells CASSPGQGLPRQHF. CDR3 nucleotides: TGTGCCAGCAGTCCGGGACAGGGACTCCCTCGCCAGCATTTT.

The rearrangement links TRBV5-4 to TRBJ2-2, with D tentatively TRBD1 (6 bases). The V end was cut by 2 bases, the J end by 7 bases, with 15 bases between. The CDR3 totals 15 residues. Germline V lookup: CDR1 SGHNT, CDR2 YYREEE (reference sequence). CDR3 region: CASSFNSGVGGELFF. In nucleotides, the CDR3 is TGTGCCAGCAGCTTTAATTCAGGGGTAGGCGGGGAGCTGTTTTTT. Complete variable domain (other parts from reference TRBV5-4 and TRBJ2-2): ETGVTQSPTHLIKTRGQQVTLRCSSQSGHNTVSWYQQALGQGPQFIFQYYREEENGRGNFPPRFSGLQFPNYSSELNVNALELDDSALYLCASSFNSGVGGELFFGEGSRLTVL.

The chain has TRBV4-2 and TRBJ1-1; 7 nucleotides agree with TRBD1. The V segment lost 0 bases and the J segment 7 bases; nucleotides outside the gene matches: 5. This CDR3 region has 14 residues. Germline V gives CDR1 LGHNA, CDR2 YNFKEQ. CDR3 DNA sequence: TGTGCCAGCAGCCAAGATGGGACAGAGAGTGAAGCTTTCTTT. It yields the protein CASSQDGTESEAFF.

The chain couples TRBV7-6 to TRBJ2-7, with 7 bases aligning to TRBD1. The CDR3 contains 15 residues. The germline V gene has CDR1 SGHVS and CDR2 FNYEAQ. V lost 5 bases, J lost 2 bases, and 9 bases stayed unmatched. In DNA, the CDR3 is TGTGCCAGCAGCCGAGCCGGGACAGCGACCTACGAGCAGTACTTC. Protein sequence: CASSRAGTATYEQYF. Complete variable domain (other parts from reference TRBV7-6 and TRBJ2-7): GAGVSQSPRYKVTKRGQDVALRCDPISGHVSLYWYRQALGQGPEFLTYFNYEAQQDKSGLPNDRFSAERPEGSISTLTIQRTEQRDSAMYRCASSRAGTATYEQYFGPGTRLTVT.